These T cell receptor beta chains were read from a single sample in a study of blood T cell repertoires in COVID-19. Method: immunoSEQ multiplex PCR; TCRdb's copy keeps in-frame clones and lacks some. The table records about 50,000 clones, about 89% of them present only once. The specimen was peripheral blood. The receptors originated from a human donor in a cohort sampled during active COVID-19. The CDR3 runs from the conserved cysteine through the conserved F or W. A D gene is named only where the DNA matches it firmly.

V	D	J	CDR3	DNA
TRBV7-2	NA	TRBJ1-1	CASSPVSVNTEAFF	TGTGCCAGCAGCCCCGTTTCAGTGAACACTGAAGCTTTCTTT
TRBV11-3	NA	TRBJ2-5	CASSLEGGETQYF	TGTGCCAGCAGCTTAGAGGGAGGAGAGACCCAGTACTTC
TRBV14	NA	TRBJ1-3	CASSQIVQRRGSSGNTIYF	TGTGCCAGCAGCCAAATAGTTCAGAGGAGGGGATCCTCTGGAAACACCATATATTTT
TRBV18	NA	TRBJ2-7	CASSLGQTSYEQYF	TGTGCCAGCTCACTAGGACAGACCTCCTACGAGCAGTACTTC
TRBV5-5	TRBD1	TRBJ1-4	CASSPRTGSTEKLFF	TGTGCCAGCAGCCCAAGGACAGGGTCTACCGAAAAACTGTTTTTT
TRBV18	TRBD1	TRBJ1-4	CASSPTGLNEKLFF	TGTGCCAGCTCACCGACAGGGCTTAACGAAAAACTGTTTTTT
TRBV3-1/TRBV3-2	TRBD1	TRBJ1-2	CASSQVPGGDYGYTF	TGTGCCAGCAGCCAAGTTCCAGGGGGCGACTATGGCTACACCTTC
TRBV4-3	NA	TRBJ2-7	CASSQDRRGREQYF	TGCGCCAGCAGCCAAGATCGGAGGGGGCGCGAGCAGTACTTC
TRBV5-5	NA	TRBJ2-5	CASRLDSYQETQYF	TGTGCCAGCAGACTTGACAGCTACCAAGAGACCCAGTACTTC
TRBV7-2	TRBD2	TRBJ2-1	CASSLVASGRGSDEQFF	TGTGCCAGCAGCTTAGTGGCTAGCGGGAGAGGTAGCGATGAGCAGTTCTTC